The T cell receptor (beta chain) described here comes from a study of shared clonotypes between healthy human individuals. Study summary: With ages of 18 to 49, the donors were a couple of women and a few men.

Naive CD4+ cells were CD45RA-selected; the remaining cells were memory. Study-wide findings and caveats: Rarefaction revealed incomplete sorted-subset sequencing despite large depth.

A remark on this clone: Its antigen is unknown.

V shed 3 bases and J shed 5 bases, with 14 bases lying between them. CDR1 and CDR2 (germline): SGHTA, FQGNSA. The CDR3 length is 15 residues. Assay used: immunoSEQ multiplex PCR; TCRdb lists only in-frame clones, some missing. In the table there are around 1.1 million clones, around three quarters of which are singletons. The rearrangement links TRBV7-2 to TRBJ2-1, with a weak D call TRBD1 (6 bases). This receptor was taken from a man aged 18 to 30 in good health. Some clones in this sample may be carry-over from other donors' samples. What was sequenced was memory CD4+ T cells from PBMCs. Subset given: CD45RA-negative fraction. CDR3 nucleotides: TGTGCCAGCAGCTTCAACAGGGTCCCCCACAATGAGCAGTTCTTC. It is translated as CASSFNRVPHNEQFF.